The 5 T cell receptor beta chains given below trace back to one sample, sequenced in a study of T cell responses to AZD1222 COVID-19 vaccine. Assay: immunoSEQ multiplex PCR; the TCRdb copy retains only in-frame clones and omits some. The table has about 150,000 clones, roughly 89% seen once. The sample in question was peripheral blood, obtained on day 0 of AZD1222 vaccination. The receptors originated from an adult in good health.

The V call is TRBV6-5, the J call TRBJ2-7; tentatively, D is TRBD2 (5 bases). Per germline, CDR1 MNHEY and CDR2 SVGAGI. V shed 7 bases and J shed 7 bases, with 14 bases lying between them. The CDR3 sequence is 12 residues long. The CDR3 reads CASNGILVEQYF. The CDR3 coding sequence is TGTGCCAGCAACGGGATCCTAGTTGAGCAGTACTTC.

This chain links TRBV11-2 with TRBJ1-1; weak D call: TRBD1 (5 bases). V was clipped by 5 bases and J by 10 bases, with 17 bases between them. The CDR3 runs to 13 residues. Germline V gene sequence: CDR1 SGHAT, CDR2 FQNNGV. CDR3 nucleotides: TGTGCCAGCAGCCAAGGAGGTACTAGGGGAGCTTTCTTT. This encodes CASSQGGTRGAFF.

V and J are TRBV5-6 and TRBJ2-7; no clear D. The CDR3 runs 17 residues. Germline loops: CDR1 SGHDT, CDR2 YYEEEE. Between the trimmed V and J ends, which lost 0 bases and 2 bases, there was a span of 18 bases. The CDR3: CASSLVIGGTPTYEQYF. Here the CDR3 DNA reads TGTGCCAGCAGCTTGGTTATAGGCGGCACCCCCACCTACGAGCAGTACTTC.

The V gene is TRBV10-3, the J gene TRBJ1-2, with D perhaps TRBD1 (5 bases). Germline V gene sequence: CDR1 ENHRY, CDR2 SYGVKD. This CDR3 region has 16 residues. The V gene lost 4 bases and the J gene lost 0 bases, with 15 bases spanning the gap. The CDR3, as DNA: TGTGCCATCAGTGGAGGGGAGGGGCAAGCTAACTATGGCTACACCTTC. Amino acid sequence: CAISGGEGQANYGYTF.

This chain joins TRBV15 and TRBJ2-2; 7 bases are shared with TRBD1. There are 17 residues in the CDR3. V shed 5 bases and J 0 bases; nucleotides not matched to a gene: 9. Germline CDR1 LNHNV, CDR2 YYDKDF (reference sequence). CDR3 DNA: TGTGCCACCAGCGCCTGGGGGACAGACGCGAACACCGGGGAGCTGTTTTTT. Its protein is CATSAWGTDANTGELFF.